A single T cell receptor (beta chain) is shown here with its context. The sample comes from a study of blood T cell repertoires in COVID-19. As for the study in general: Samples representing acute and convalescent COVID-19 were sourced from the United States, Italy and Spain. Sources were T cells, B-cell-depleted T cells, or PBMCs; the material itself was cDNA or gDNA.

Per the study methods: It was from reference gene primer amplification that nucleated cell counts were estimated. Sequenced by immunoSEQ multiplex PCR; TCRdb stores in-frame clones only, minus some. Clone size and the V and J calls come from that table; the DNA yielded D and trimming. This sample carries tens of thousands of clones, more than 75% of them seen once, and the ten largest clones take roughly 12%. Sequencing used peripheral blood. The receptor comes from a human donor in a cohort sampled during active COVID-19. The donor label of this sample is uncertain.

CDR3 nucleotides: TGTGCCAGGGTCTACACAGGGGAGAGCTCCTACGAGCAGTACTTC. This encodes CARVYTGESSYEQYF. V gene TRBV7-9 combines with J gene TRBJ2-7, with 7 bases identical to TRBD1. The CDR3 consists of 15 residues. The V gene's germline CDR1 is SEHNR and CDR2 FQNEAQ (reference sequence). J was trimmed by 0 bases and V by 9 bases; bases with no gene match: 11.